A selection of T cell receptor beta chains follows, all from one sample in a study of early T cells in non-severe SARS-CoV-2 infection. TCRdb recomputed calls from the 5' RACE reads with MiXCR, one row per CDR3 protein. The data show 70,000 to 90,000 distinct CDR3 sequences, 14% to 15% seen once. Sequencing was performed on whole blood. These receptors originate from an adult who was a healthcare worker with PCR-confirmed SARS-CoV-2 infection or an uninfected control (not recorded which). CDR3s leave out the opening cysteine and the closing phenylalanine or tryptophan.

v_call | cdr3_aa
TRBV7-9 | ASSPHTGELF
TRBV11-2 | ASSPGTGGAGSTEAF
TRBV7-9 | ASSREDPREQY
TRBV28 | ASIRSTRYNEQF
TRBV4-3 | ASSAGVNQPQH
TRBV6-2/TRBV6-3 | ASSSEVRAFPYEQY
TRBV3-1 | ASSQVDRVNEQF
TRBV12-3/TRBV12-4 | ASSFVRQGEVEQF
TRBV4-3 | ASGRGTGANVLT
TRBV7-8 | ASSLPGLTAGDNEQF
TRBV29-1 | RQGPLRNEQF
TRBV6-1 | ASSEQDGNQPQH
TRBV3-1 | ASSQDQGLSYEQY
TRBV5-4 | ASSLGSDPSGNTIY
TRBV7-2 | ASSILYNEQF